This T cell receptor (beta chain) emerged from a study of cytomegalovirus exposure and HLA in healthy donors. PCR involved 60 Vbeta and 13 Jbeta primers. Clones were read by immunoSEQ multiplex PCR, and TCRdb kept only the in-frame ones, dropping some. The data show over 75,000 clones, and the top ten clones hold about 6%. The CDR3 runs to 17 residues. With V trimmed by 4 bases and J by 10 bases, 11 bases remained unmatched. CDR1 and CDR2 (germline): LGHNA, YNFKEQ. Sequencing used PBMCs. This receptor was taken from a girl aged 5 to 17 in good health and CMV-seropositive. The chain carries TRBV4-2 and TRBJ1-6; the match to TRBD1 covers 12 bases. CDR3 nucleotide sequence: TGTGCCAGCAGCCCTATAAAGCGGGACAGGGGGCAATCACCCCTCCACTTT. This encodes CASSPIKRDRGQSPLHF.